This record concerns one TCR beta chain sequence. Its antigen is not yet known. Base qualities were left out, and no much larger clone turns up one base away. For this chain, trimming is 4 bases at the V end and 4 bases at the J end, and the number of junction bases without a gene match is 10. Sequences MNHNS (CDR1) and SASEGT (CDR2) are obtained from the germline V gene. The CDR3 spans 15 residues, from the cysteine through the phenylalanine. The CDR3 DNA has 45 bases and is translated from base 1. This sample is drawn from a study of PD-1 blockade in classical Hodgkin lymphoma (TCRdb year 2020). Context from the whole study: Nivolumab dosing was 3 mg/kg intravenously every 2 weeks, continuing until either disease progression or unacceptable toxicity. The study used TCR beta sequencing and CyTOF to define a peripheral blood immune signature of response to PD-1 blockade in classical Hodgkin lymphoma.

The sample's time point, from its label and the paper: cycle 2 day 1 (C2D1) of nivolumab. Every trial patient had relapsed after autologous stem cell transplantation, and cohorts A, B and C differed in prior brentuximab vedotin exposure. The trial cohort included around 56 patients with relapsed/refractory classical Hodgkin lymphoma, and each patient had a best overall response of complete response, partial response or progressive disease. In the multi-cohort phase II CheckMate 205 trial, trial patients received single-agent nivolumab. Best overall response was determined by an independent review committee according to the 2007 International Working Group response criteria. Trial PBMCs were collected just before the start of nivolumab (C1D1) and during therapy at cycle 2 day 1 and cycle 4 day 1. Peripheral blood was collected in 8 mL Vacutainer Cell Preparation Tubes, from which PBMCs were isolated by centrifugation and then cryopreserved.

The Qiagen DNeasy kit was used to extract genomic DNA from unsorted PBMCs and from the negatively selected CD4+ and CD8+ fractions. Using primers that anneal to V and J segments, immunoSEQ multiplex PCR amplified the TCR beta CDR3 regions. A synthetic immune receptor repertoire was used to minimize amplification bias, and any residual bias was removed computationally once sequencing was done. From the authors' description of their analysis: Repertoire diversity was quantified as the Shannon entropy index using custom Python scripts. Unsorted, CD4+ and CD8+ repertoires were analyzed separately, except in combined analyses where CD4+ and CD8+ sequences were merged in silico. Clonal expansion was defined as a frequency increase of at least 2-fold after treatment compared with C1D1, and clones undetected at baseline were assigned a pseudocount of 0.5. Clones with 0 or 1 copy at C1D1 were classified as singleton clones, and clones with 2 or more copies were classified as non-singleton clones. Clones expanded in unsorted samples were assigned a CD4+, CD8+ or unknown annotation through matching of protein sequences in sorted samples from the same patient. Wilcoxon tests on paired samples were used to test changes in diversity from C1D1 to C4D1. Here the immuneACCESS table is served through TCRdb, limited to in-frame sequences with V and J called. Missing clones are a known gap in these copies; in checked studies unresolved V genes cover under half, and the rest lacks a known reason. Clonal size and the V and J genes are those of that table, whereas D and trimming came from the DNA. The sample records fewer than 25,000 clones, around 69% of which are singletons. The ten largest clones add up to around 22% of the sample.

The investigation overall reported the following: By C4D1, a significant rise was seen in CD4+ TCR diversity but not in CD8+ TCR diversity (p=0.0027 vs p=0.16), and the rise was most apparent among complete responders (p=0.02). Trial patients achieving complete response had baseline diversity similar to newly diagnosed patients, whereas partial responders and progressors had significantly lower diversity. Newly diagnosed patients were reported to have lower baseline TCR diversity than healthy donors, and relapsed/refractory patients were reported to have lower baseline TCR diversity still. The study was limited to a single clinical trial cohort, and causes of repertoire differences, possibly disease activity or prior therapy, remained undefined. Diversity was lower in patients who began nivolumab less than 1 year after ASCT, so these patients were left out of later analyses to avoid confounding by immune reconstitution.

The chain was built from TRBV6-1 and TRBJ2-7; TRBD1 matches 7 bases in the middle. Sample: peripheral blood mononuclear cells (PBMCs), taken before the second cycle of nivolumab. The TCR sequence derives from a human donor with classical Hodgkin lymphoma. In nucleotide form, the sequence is TGTGCCAGCAGTGGGGGACAGCTAAAGAGTTACGAGCAGTACTTC. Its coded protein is CASSGGQLKSYEQYF.